This record concerns one T cell receptor (beta chain) sequence. The data stem from a study of blood T cell repertoires in COVID-19. Study context: Whether acute or convalescent, the COVID-19 samples came from the United States, Italy and Spain.

The CDR3 contains 16 residues. V was pared by 1 base and J by 3 bases, with 10 bases between. Germline values: CDR1 SGHTA, CDR2 FQGNSA. Using immunoSEQ multiplex PCR, the repertoire was profiled, and TCRdb retains in-frame clones only, with some absent. The sample shows hundreds of thousands of clones, approximately 81% of them seen only once. Ages ranged from about 18 to 89 years, with residence in around 24 US areas. Up to 2 weeks before entering the study, exposed participants had met a COVID-19 case. This TCR was sampled from a woman aged 25 to 39 who had been exposed to COVID-19. The sample was PBMCs or T cells enriched from blood (not recorded which). The chain joins TRBV7-2 to TRBJ2-6, with a possible D match to TRBD1 (5 bases). The CDR3 DNA reads TGTGCCAGCAGCTTAGTTTCAGGGAATGGGGCCAACGTCCTGACTTTC. It translates to CASSLVSGNGANVLTF.